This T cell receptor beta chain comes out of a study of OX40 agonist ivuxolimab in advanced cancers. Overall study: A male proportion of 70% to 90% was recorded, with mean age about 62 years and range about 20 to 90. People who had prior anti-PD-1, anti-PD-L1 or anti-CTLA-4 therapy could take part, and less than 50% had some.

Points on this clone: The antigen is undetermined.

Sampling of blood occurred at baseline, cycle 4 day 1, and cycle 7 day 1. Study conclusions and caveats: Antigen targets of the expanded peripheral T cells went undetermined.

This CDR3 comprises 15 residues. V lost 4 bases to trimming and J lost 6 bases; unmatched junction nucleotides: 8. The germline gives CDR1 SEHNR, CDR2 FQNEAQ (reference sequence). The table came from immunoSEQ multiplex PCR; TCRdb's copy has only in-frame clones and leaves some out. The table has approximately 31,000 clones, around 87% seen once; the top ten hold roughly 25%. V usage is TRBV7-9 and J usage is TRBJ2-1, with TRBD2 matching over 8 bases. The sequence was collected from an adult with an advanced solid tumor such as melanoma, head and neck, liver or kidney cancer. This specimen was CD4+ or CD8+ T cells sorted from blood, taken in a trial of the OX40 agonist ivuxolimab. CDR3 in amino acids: CASSSTSAYGNEQFF. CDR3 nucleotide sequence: TGTGCCAGCAGCTCGACTAGCGCATACGGCAATGAGCAGTTCTTC.